Listed below are T cell receptor beta chains from one sample, sequenced in a study of blood T cell repertoires in COVID-19. Profiling relied on immunoSEQ multiplex PCR, and the TCRdb table lists in-frame clones only, not all of them. Of almost 200,000 clones in the sample, about 85% were seen once. What was sequenced was peripheral blood. These receptors all come from a man between 60 and 70 years old with COVID-19, enrolled during active disease. Each CDR3 is given with its conserved first and last residue. Each record gives: D gene, clone size, V gene, J gene, CDR3 DNA, CDR3 protein. A D gene is named only where the DNA matches it firmly. A row's size may be missing; if present it is once, few, many or a size class.

d_gene: TRBD2; abundance: NA; v_gene: TRBV5-6; j_gene: TRBJ2-1; CDR3nt: TGTGCCAGCAGCTCGCCCGGGACTAGCGGGCGGACCTCCAATGAGCAGTTCTTC; CDR3aa: CASSSPGTSGRTSNEQFF
d_gene: NA; abundance: NA; v_gene: TRBV5-1; j_gene: TRBJ1-3; CDR3nt: TGCGCCAGCAGCTTGGAGGCGGCTGGAAACACCATATATTTT; CDR3aa: CASSLEAAGNTIYF
d_gene: NA; abundance: NA; v_gene: TRBV11-3; j_gene: TRBJ2-2; CDR3nt: TGTGCCAGCAGCTTAGAGGCTCCCCGGAGGACGAACACCGGGGAGCTGTTTTTT; CDR3aa: CASSLEAPRRTNTGELFF
d_gene: NA; abundance: NA; v_gene: TRBV6-2/TRBV6-3; j_gene: TRBJ2-4; CDR3nt: TGTGCCAGCAGTCTCAGATGGGGGGGCCGCGACTTC; CDR3aa: CASSLRWGGRDF
d_gene: NA; abundance: NA; v_gene: TRBV28; j_gene: TRBJ1-2; CDR3nt: TGTGCCAGCAGTTCCTCCGGGGGACCTACCTATGGCTACACCTTC; CDR3aa: CASSSSGGPTYGYTF
d_gene: NA; abundance: NA; v_gene: TRBV7-9; j_gene: TRBJ1-1; CDR3nt: TGTGCCAGCAGCTTGGGGGCAGACAGATACCGCACTGAAGCTTTCTTT; CDR3aa: CASSLGADRYRTEAFF
d_gene: TRBD1; abundance: NA; v_gene: TRBV5-1; j_gene: TRBJ2-3; CDR3nt: TGCGCCAGCAGCCTTACCGGGACAGGGGCGACAGATACGCAGTATTTT; CDR3aa: CASSLTGTGATDTQYF
d_gene: TRBD1; abundance: once; v_gene: TRBV3-1/TRBV3-2; j_gene: TRBJ2-7; CDR3nt: TGTGCCAGCAGCCATTTAATGACAGGGGCGGAGGCCTACGAGCAGTACTTC; CDR3aa: CASSHLMTGAEAYEQYF
d_gene: NA; abundance: NA; v_gene: TRBV16; j_gene: TRBJ2-2; CDR3nt: TGTGCCAGCAGCCAATTCGCCCGGAGCGGGGAGCTGTTTTTT; CDR3aa: CASSQFARSGELFF
d_gene: NA; abundance: NA; v_gene: TRBV19; j_gene: TRBJ2-3; CDR3nt: TGTGCCAGCGCAGACTATTCTGCAGATACGCAGTATTTT; CDR3aa: CASADYSADTQYF
d_gene: NA; abundance: NA; v_gene: TRBV6-5; j_gene: TRBJ1-5; CDR3nt: TGTGCCAGCAGTTATCTCCGGGACAACGAGCAGCCCCAGCATTTT; CDR3aa: CASSYLRDNEQPQHF
d_gene: TRBD1; abundance: NA; v_gene: TRBV5-1; j_gene: TRBJ2-1; CDR3nt: TGCGCCAGCAGCTTGGGACAGGGTTACAATGAGCAGTTCTTC; CDR3aa: CASSLGQGYNEQFF
d_gene: TRBD1; abundance: NA; v_gene: TRBV4-3; j_gene: TRBJ1-4; CDR3nt: TGCGCCAGCAGCGGCACACAGGGGTGGGATGAAAAACTGTTTTTT; CDR3aa: CASSGTQGWDEKLFF
d_gene: TRBD2; abundance: NA; v_gene: TRBV11-3; j_gene: TRBJ2-7; CDR3nt: TGTGCCAGCAGCTCTGGAGAAATTAGCGGGAGTGAGGGCGAGCAGTACTTC; CDR3aa: CASSSGEISGSEGEQYF
d_gene: TRBD1; abundance: NA; v_gene: TRBV7-2; j_gene: TRBJ2-7; CDR3nt: TGTGCCAGCAGCTTAGACAGGGGGCCCTACGAGCAGTACTTC; CDR3aa: CASSLDRGPYEQYF
d_gene: NA; abundance: NA; v_gene: TRBV7-2; j_gene: TRBJ1-6; CDR3nt: TGTGCCAGCAGCCCTAAGGGCCAGGGCGGCTCACCCCTCCACTTT; CDR3aa: CASSPKGQGGSPLHF
d_gene: NA; abundance: NA; v_gene: TRBV6-2/TRBV6-3; j_gene: TRBJ2-7; CDR3nt: TGTGCCAGCAGTTACCGGGATTCCTACGAGCAGTACTTC; CDR3aa: CASSYRDSYEQYF
d_gene: NA; abundance: NA; v_gene: TRBV18; j_gene: TRBJ1-1; CDR3nt: TGTGCCAGTCTCACCCGGGGGACTGAAGCTTTCTTT; CDR3aa: CASLTRGTEAFF
d_gene: NA; abundance: NA; v_gene: TRBV9; j_gene: TRBJ1-6; CDR3nt: TGTGCCAGCAGCGACTTGGACACAAGCTCCTATAATTCACCCCTCCACTTT; CDR3aa: CASSDLDTSSYNSPLHF
d_gene: TRBD2; abundance: NA; v_gene: TRBV9; j_gene: TRBJ2-1; CDR3nt: TGTGCCAGCAGCGTAGTTGCGGGGGGGCTAGCGGGTCCTAGCTCCTACAATGAGCAGTTCTTC; CDR3aa: CASSVVAGGLAGPSSYNEQFF
d_gene: TRBD1; abundance: NA; v_gene: TRBV5-4; j_gene: TRBJ1-2; CDR3nt: TGTGCCAGCAGCGCGGGGGGGACAGCCTATGGCTACACCTTC; CDR3aa: CASSAGGTAYGYTF
d_gene: NA; abundance: NA; v_gene: TRBV12-3/TRBV12-4; j_gene: TRBJ2-7; CDR3nt: TGTGCCAGCAGTTTAATGCAGGTCCACGAGCAGTACTTC; CDR3aa: CASSLMQVHEQYF
d_gene: NA; abundance: once; v_gene: TRBV12-5; j_gene: TRBJ2-3; CDR3nt: TGTGCTAGTGGTTTGAAGGGGACTACAGATACGCAGTATTTT; CDR3aa: CASGLKGTTDTQYF
d_gene: NA; abundance: NA; v_gene: TRBV12-3/TRBV12-4; j_gene: TRBJ1-2; CDR3nt: TGTGCCAGTCATCAGGGTACTGCCTATGGCTACACCTTC; CDR3aa: CASHQGTAYGYTF
d_gene: TRBD1; abundance: NA; v_gene: TRBV5-5; j_gene: TRBJ1-5; CDR3nt: TGTGCCAGCAGCTTGGGACAGGGGGTCGGTCAGCCCCAGCATTTT; CDR3aa: CASSLGQGVGQPQHF
d_gene: TRBD1; abundance: NA; v_gene: TRBV19; j_gene: TRBJ1-5; CDR3nt: TGTGCCAGTTCAGGGACAGGGGGCCGGCAGCCCCAGCATTTT; CDR3aa: CASSGTGGRQPQHF
d_gene: TRBD1; abundance: once; v_gene: TRBV5-4; j_gene: TRBJ2-3; CDR3nt: TGTGCCAGCAGCTCGGGACAGGGGGCTGCAGATACGCAGTATTTT; CDR3aa: CASSSGQGAADTQYF
d_gene: TRBD1; abundance: NA; v_gene: TRBV5-4; j_gene: TRBJ1-2; CDR3nt: TGTGCCAGCAGCCGACCCGGAATGGGGACAGGGGGGTTATCGGGAGGCTACACCTTC; CDR3aa: CASSRPGMGTGGLSGGYTF
d_gene: NA; abundance: NA; v_gene: TRBV7-9; j_gene: TRBJ1-6; CDR3nt: TGTGCCAGCAGCTTACCGGGACTTGGATATAATTCACCCCTCCACTTT; CDR3aa: CASSLPGLGYNSPLHF
d_gene: NA; abundance: NA; v_gene: TRBV5-1; j_gene: TRBJ2-5; CDR3nt: TGCGCCAGCAGCTGGACAAAAGAGACCCAGTACTTC; CDR3aa: CASSWTKETQYF
d_gene: TRBD1; abundance: NA; v_gene: TRBV27; j_gene: TRBJ1-2; CDR3nt: TGTGCCAGCAGTTTCTCGGACAGGGTTGGCTACACCTTC; CDR3aa: CASSFSDRVGYTF
d_gene: TRBD2; abundance: NA; v_gene: TRBV6-5; j_gene: TRBJ2-5; CDR3nt: TGTGCCAGCCACTCCATAGCGGGGAGACAAGAGACCCAGTACTTC; CDR3aa: CASHSIAGRQETQYF
d_gene: NA; abundance: NA; v_gene: TRBV7-8; j_gene: TRBJ2-3; CDR3nt: TGTGCCAGCAGCTCCAGAAAGGGGATCAGCACAGATACGCAGTATTTT; CDR3aa: CASSSRKGISTDTQYF
d_gene: TRBD2; abundance: NA; v_gene: TRBV6-6; j_gene: TRBJ2-2; CDR3nt: TGTGCCAGCAGTTACCCGCGGGGGGGAGGGACCGGGGAGCTGTTTTTT; CDR3aa: CASSYPRGGGTGELFF
d_gene: NA; abundance: once; v_gene: TRBV5-1; j_gene: TRBJ1-3; CDR3nt: TGCGCCAGCAGCTTGGGGCAGGGCAACACCATATATTTT; CDR3aa: CASSLGQGNTIYF
d_gene: TRBD1; abundance: NA; v_gene: TRBV6-5; j_gene: TRBJ1-4; CDR3nt: TGTGCCAGCAGTAAGGGACAGGGGGATAGGGGACTGTTTTTT; CDR3aa: CASSKGQGDRGLFF
d_gene: TRBD1; abundance: NA; v_gene: TRBV5-1; j_gene: TRBJ2-7; CDR3nt: TGCGCCAGCAGCTTTTGGACAGGGACCCCCTACGAGCAGTACTTC; CDR3aa: CASSFWTGTPYEQYF
d_gene: TRBD1; abundance: once; v_gene: TRBV5-4; j_gene: TRBJ2-3; CDR3nt: TGTGCCAGCAGCTTGGAGGACAGGGGCCTCACAGATACGCAGTATTTT; CDR3aa: CASSLEDRGLTDTQYF
d_gene: NA; abundance: NA; v_gene: TRBV6-8; j_gene: TRBJ2-1; CDR3nt: TGTGCCAGCAGTTATGGGGACAACCTACGCTCCTACAATGAGCAGTTCTTC; CDR3aa: CASSYGDNLRSYNEQFF
d_gene: TRBD1; abundance: few; v_gene: TRBV30; j_gene: TRBJ1-5; CDR3nt: TGTGCCTGGAGTATATCAGGGGGCAGGCAGCCCCAGCATTTT; CDR3aa: CAWSISGGRQPQHF